This T cell receptor (beta chain) is from a study of CD8+CD57+ T cells in acquired aplastic anemia (dated by TCRdb to between 2018 and 2020). Study-wide context: Extracted DNA from sorted CD4+ and CD8+ cells averaged approximately 3.4 ug, ranging from roughly 0.17 to 27.4 ug. CD8+CD57+ expansion was defined as a frequency above the mean frequency observed in healthy subjects.

Expansion of CD8+CD57+ cells had been shown by flow cytometry in the patients chosen for sequencing. Every patient had a diagnosis of severe acquired aplastic anemia based on International Study of Aplastic Anemia and Agranulocytosis and Camitta criteria. No patient had received any therapy when blood was sampled. TCR repertoires of sorted CD4+ and CD8+ blood T cells from severe aplastic anemia patients and healthy subjects were deep-sequenced in the study. Patients were enrolled in the USA under clinicaltrials.gov protocols 00001620, 01623167, 00001397, 00071045, 00081523 and 00961064. Ficoll-Paque density gradient centrifugation was used to isolate peripheral blood mononuclear cells. Before DNA extraction, CD4+ and CD8+ T cells were sorted with FACS or magnetic beads. Per the germline V gene, MGHDK is the CDR1 and SYGVNS is the CDR2. The CDR3 has 15 amino acids, counting the end cysteine and phenylalanine. CDR3 DNA only is kept here, 45 bases in frame from base 1.

What the study reported, not specific to this receptor: CD8+ Simpson's diversity did not differ significantly between patients and healthy controls (P=0.060). Roughly 29 CD8+ CDR3 sequences were shared between patients and controls but appeared highly expressed in patients and within their immunodominant clones.

TCR beta VDJ combination and CDR3 sequence profiling used genomic DNA as the template. TCR repertoire sequencing was run on an Illumina HiSeq 2000. In the paper's pipeline: TRBV/TRBJ rearrangement plots, CDR3 size and DJ length profiles, and Simpson's diversity index were used to evaluate the repertoires. The most abundant DNA sequence in the deep sequencing data was defined as the immunodominant clone. CDR3 amino acid sequences were checked for sharing across subjects and were also compared against the VDJdb database and published repertoires. TCRdb reprocessing: public reads trimmed at Q25 with fastp, clones called with MiXCR, in-frame beta chains kept. Entries are consolidated by CDR3 protein sequence, retaining the most common genes and DNA. TCRdb's processing, not the authors', yielded these V and J calls. Here the sample has about 150,000 distinct CDR3 sequences; about 45% occur a single time. The top ten clones comprise 3.2% of the sample.

As concerns this clonotype: What this receptor recognizes is not known. The junction departs from the called germline gene at one end, perhaps through a read error.

The TCR sequence derives from a human donor with aplastic anemia. Sequencing was done on a sample of sorted CD4+, CD8+, or CD8+CD57+ T cells (not recorded which) from PBMCs. The chain employs TRBV25-1 and TRBJ2-1; 9 bases in the middle match TRBD1. CDR3 protein: CATTRTEGTGFERFF. The nucleotides are TGTGCCACGACCCGAACGGAGGGGACAGGGTTCGAGCGGTTCTTC.